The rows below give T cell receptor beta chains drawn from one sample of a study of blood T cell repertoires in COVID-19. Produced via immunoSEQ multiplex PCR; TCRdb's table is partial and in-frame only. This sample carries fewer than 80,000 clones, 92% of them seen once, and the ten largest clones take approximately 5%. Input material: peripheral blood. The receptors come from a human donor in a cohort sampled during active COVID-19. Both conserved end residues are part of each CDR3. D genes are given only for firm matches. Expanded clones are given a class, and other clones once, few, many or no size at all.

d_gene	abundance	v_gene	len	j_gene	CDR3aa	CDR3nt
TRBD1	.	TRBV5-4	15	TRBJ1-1	CASSSGQGMNTEAFF	TGTGCCAGCAGCTCCGGACAGGGCATGAACACTGAAGCTTTCTTT
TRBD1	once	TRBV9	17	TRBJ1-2	CASSQTGTAGRENGYTF	TGTGCCAGCAGTCAAACCGGGACAGCCGGACGGGAGAATGGCTACACCTTC
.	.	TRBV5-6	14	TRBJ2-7	CASSNAQSHYEQYF	TGTGCCAGCAGTAACGCCCAAAGCCACTACGAGCAGTACTTC
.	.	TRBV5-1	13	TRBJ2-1	CASGGASYNEQFF	TGCGCCAGCGGGGGGGCATCCTACAATGAGCAGTTCTTC
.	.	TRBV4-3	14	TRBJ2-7	CASSRGTGSYEQYF	TGCGCCAGCAGCCGAGGGACTGGGTCTTACGAGCAGTACTTC
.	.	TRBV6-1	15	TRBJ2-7	CASSEWQMLDYEQYF	TGTGCCAGCAGTGAATGGCAAATGCTCGACTACGAGCAGTACTTC
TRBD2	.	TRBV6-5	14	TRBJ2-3	CASSYRTSGGTQYF	TGTGCCAGCAGTTACCGGACTAGCGGGGGTACGCAGTATTTT
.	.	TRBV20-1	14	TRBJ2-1	CSASSNAVYNEQFF	TGCAGTGCTAGTAGTAATGCGGTCTACAATGAGCAGTTCTTC
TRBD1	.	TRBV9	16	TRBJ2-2	CASSVGGGANTGELFF	TGTGCCAGCAGCGTAGGAGGGGGCGCGAACACCGGGGAGCTGTTTTTT
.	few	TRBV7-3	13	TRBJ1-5	CASSFSLYQPQHF	TGTGCCAGCAGCTTTTCCCTTTATCAGCCCCAGCATTTT
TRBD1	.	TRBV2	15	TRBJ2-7	CASRDLRGRSGEQYF	TGTGCCAGCAGGGATCTCAGGGGGCGTTCCGGCGAGCAGTACTTC
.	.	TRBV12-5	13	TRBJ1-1	CASGLNRASEAFF	TGTGCTAGTGGTTTGAACAGGGCCTCTGAAGCTTTCTTT
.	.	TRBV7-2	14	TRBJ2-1	CASSLAGGAQEQFF	TGTGCCAGCAGCTTAGCGGGGGGGGCCCAGGAGCAGTTCTTC
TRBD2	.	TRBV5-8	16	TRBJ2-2	CASSPGTSGGTGELFF	TGTGCCAGCAGCCCCGGGACTAGCGGGGGCACCGGGGAGCTGTTTTTT
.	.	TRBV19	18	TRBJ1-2	CASSIKVVRESGNYGYTF	TGTGCCAGTAGTATAAAGGTTGTGAGGGAAAGTGGCAACTATGGCTACACCTTC
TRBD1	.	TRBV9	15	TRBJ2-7	CASSTSGTGSYEQYF	TGTGCCAGCAGCACTTCCGGGACAGGTTCCTACGAGCAGTACTTC
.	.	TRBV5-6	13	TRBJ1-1	CASSWRTNTEAFF	TGTGCCAGCAGCTGGAGGACGAACACTGAAGCTTTCTTT
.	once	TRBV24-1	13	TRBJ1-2	CATSDPRARGYTF	TGTGCCACCAGTGATCCGCGGGCGCGGGGCTACACCTTC
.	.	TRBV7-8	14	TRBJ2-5	CASSPREAGETQYF	TGTGCCAGCAGCCCTCGCGAGGCCGGGGAGACCCAGTACTTC
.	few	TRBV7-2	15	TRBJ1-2	CASSSMWGVGYGYTF	TGTGCCAGCAGCTCAATGTGGGGGGTTGGCTATGGCTACACCTTC
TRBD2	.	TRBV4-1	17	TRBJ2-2	CASSQEPRLAGAGELFF	TGCGCCAGCAGCCAAGAACCAAGACTAGCGGGGGCCGGGGAGCTGTTTTTT
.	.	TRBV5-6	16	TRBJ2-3	CASSTGTQRSTDTQYF	TGTGCCAGCAGCACCGGGACACAGAGAAGCACAGATACGCAGTATTTT
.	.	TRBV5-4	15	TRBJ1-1	CASSPYGSPNTEAFF	TGTGCCAGCAGCCCCTATGGGAGTCCGAACACTGAAGCTTTCTTT
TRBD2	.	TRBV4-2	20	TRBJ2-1	CASSQDLSLGTSGRVDEQFF	TGTGCCAGCAGCCAAGATTTATCCCTTGGGACTAGCGGGAGGGTGGATGAGCAGTTCTTC
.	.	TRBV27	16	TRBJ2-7	CASCPSSAASSYEQYF	TGTGCCAGCTGCCCCTCGTCAGCGGCAAGCTCCTACGAGCAGTACTTC
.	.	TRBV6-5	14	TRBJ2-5	CASSYPRRGETQYF	TGTGCCAGCAGTTATCCTCGAAGGGGAGAGACCCAGTACTTC
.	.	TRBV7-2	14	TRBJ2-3	CASSWDSFGDTQYF	TGTGCCAGCAGCTGGGACTCATTCGGGGATACGCAGTATTTT
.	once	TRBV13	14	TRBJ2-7	CASSFTRGAYEQYF	TGTGCCAGCAGCTTTACGCGGGGAGCCTACGAGCAGTACTTC
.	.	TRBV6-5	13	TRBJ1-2	CASSPDRYYGYTF	TGTGCCAGCAGTCCCGACAGGTACTATGGCTACACCTTC
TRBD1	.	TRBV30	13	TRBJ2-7	CAWSWDSSYEQYF	TGTGCCTGGAGTTGGGACAGTTCCTACGAGCAGTACTTC
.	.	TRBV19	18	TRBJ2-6	CASSIDPSRVPGANVLTF	TGTGCCAGTAGTATAGATCCAAGCAGGGTGCCCGGGGCCAACGTCCTGACTTTC
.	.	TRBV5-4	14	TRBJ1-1	CASSFARKNTEAFF	TGTGCCAGCAGCTTTGCCAGGAAGAACACTGAAGCTTTCTTT
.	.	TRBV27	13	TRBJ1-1	CASSLTQNTEAFF	TGTGCCAGCAGTTTAACACAGAACACTGAAGCTTTCTTT
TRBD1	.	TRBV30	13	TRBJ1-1	CAWSGTTGGEAFF	TGTGCCTGGAGCGGAACGACAGGGGGTGAAGCTTTCTTT
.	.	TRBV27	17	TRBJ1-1	CASTPFLVRGRNTEAFF	TGTGCCAGCACCCCGTTCCTGGTAAGGGGCCGGAACACTGAAGCTTTCTTT
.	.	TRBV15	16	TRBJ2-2	CATSARLVPDTGELFF	TGTGCCACCAGCGCCCGACTAGTCCCGGACACCGGGGAGCTGTTTTTT
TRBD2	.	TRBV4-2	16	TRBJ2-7	CASSQEGSGGANEQYF	TGTGCCAGCAGCCAAGAAGGGAGCGGGGGGGCAAACGAGCAGTACTTC
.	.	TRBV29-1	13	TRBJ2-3	CSVASRVSDTQYF	TGCAGCGTTGCGTCCAGGGTTTCAGATACGCAGTATTTT
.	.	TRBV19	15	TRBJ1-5	CASSHQGYSNQPQHF	TGTGCCAGTAGCCATCAGGGGTATAGCAATCAGCCCCAGCATTTT
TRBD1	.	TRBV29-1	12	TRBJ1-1	CSAPAGGTEAFF	TGCAGCGCCCCGGCAGGGGGAACTGAAGCTTTCTTT
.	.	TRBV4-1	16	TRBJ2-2	CASSPTRGRNTGELFF	TGCGCCAGCAGCCCCACCAGGGGACGGAACACCGGGGAGCTGTTTTTT
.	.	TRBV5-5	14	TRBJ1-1	CASSRERILTEAFF	TGTGCCAGCAGCAGAGAGAGGATACTCACTGAAGCTTTCTTT
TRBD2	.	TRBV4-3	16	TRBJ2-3	CASSQGTSGRTDTQYF	TGCGCCAGCAGCCAGGGGACTAGCGGGAGAACAGATACGCAGTATTTT
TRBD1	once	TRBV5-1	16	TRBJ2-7	CASSARTGHLSYEQYF	TGCGCCAGCAGCGCCAGGACAGGACACTTATCCTACGAGCAGTACTTC
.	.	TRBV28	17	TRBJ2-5	CASSPFPSRGAQETQYF	TGTGCCAGCAGTCCATTTCCATCCAGGGGGGCCCAAGAGACCCAGTACTTC
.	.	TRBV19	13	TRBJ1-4	CASSPRGYEKLFF	TGTGCCAGTAGTCCCCGGGGTTATGAAAAACTGTTTTTT
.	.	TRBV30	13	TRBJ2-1	CAHGGYRYNEQFF	TGTGCCCATGGGGGCTACCGATACAATGAGCAGTTCTTC
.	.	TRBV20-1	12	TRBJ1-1	CSASRVNTEAFF	TGCAGTGCTAGTCGGGTAAACACTGAAGCTTTCTTT
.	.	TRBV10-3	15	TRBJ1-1	CAMAARLGGNTEAFF	TGTGCCATGGCCGCGCGACTCGGGGGGAACACTGAAGCTTTCTTT
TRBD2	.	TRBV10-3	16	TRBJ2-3	CAISEYRGGGTDTQYF	TGTGCCATCAGTGAGTATCGGGGGGGTGGCACAGATACGCAGTATTTT
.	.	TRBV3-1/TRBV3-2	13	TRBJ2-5	CASSQGSRETQYF	TGTGCCAGCAGCCAAGGGAGCCGGGAGACCCAGTACTTC
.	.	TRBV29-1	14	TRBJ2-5	CSVEVAVSQETQYF	TGCAGCGTTGAAGTGGCGGTAAGCCAAGAGACCCAGTACTTC
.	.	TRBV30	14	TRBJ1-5	CAWSVHPSNQPQHF	TGTGCCTGGAGTGTACACCCTAGCAATCAGCCCCAGCATTTT